This TCR beta chain was sequenced in a study of blood T cell repertoires in COVID-19. Germline values: CDR1 MNHEY, CDR2 SVGAGI. The V gene lost 4 bases and the J gene lost 1 base, with 13 bases spanning the gap. This CDR3 contains 15 residues. Using immunoSEQ multiplex PCR, the repertoire was profiled, and TCRdb retains in-frame clones only, with some absent. The sample contains some 70,000 clones, around 85% of which appear only once. The clonotype originates from a man aged 40-49 years with COVID-19, enrolled during active disease. V usage is TRBV6-5 and J usage is TRBJ1-2; the D gene is possibly TRBD1 (5 bases). The sequencing input was peripheral blood. This CDR3 is CASSFAGPLNYGYTF. CDR3 nucleotides: TGTGCCAGCAGTTTCGCGGGACCCCTTAACTATGGCTACACCTTC.